This is a list of T cell receptor beta chains from one sample in a study of blood T cell repertoires in COVID-19. The protocol was immunoSEQ multiplex PCR, while the TCRdb copy is restricted to in-frame clones and leaves out a portion. The sample has 200,000 or so clones, 65% to 85% seen once. Sequencing was carried out using peripheral blood. The receptors originated from a woman between 25 and 40 years old with acute or convalescent COVID-19. The CDR3 runs from the conserved cysteine through the conserved F or W. The D gene is left open where the match is weak. Size is omitted from some rows. Given values are once, few, many or a class for expanded clones.

NA	TRBV19	TRBJ2-7	NA	TGTGCCAGTAGTAACCTTGGGGCTACTTACGAGCAGTACTTC	CASSNLGATYEQYF
TRBD1	TRBV16	TRBJ2-7	NA	TGTGCCAGCAGCCGGGCCGGGACAGGGCGTTACGAGCAGTACTTC	CASSRAGTGRYEQYF
NA	TRBV19	TRBJ1-3	NA	TGTGCCAGTAGTACACAGGGAGCAGGAGGAAACACCATATATTTT	CASSTQGAGGNTIYF
NA	TRBV6-2/TRBV6-3	TRBJ1-1	NA	TGTGCCAGCAGTTACTCGAAGGCAGGAGGTGACACTGAAGCTTTCTTT	CASSYSKAGGDTEAFF
NA	TRBV6-4	TRBJ1-6	NA	TGTGCCAGCAGTGTGGGCACCAATTCACCCCTCCACTTT	CASSVGTNSPLHF
NA	TRBV7-2	TRBJ2-5	NA	TGTGCCAGCAGCTTAGATGTGAGCCAAGAGACCCAGTACTTC	CASSLDVSQETQYF
TRBD2	TRBV5-4	TRBJ2-2	NA	TGTGCCAGCAGCCATAGCGGGAGGACCACCGGGGAGCTGTTTTTT	CASSHSGRTTGELFF
NA	TRBV11-1	TRBJ2-5	NA	TGTGCCAGCAGCTTAGTCCGGGGTCTGGGACAAGAGACCCAGTACTTC	CASSLVRGLGQETQYF
NA	TRBV5-4	TRBJ2-1	NA	TGTGCCAGCAGCGCTACTTCCACCGGCAATGAGCAGTTCTTC	CASSATSTGNEQFF
TRBD2	TRBV7-2	TRBJ2-3	NA	TGTGCCAGCAGCGATAGCGGGGGGACGACAGATACGCAGTATTTT	CASSDSGGTTDTQYF
TRBD1	TRBV28	TRBJ2-5	NA	TGTGCCAGCAGTATAGGGACAGGGGGCTTTTACGAGGAGGAAGAGACCCAGTACTTC	CASSIGTGGFYEEEETQYF
NA	TRBV5-5	TRBJ2-5	NA	TGTGCAACTAGGGGCCCAGCGGGTGAGACCCAGTACTTC	CATRGPAGETQYF
TRBD1	TRBV6-5	TRBJ2-7	NA	TGTGCCACCCAACCGGGACAGGGGGCCTACGAGCAGTACTTC	CATQPGQGAYEQYF
TRBD2	TRBV7-2	TRBJ2-2	NA	TGTGCCAGCAGCCGTTGGATATTAGCGGGAGTCCAGAACACCGGGGAGCTGTTTTTT	CASSRWILAGVQNTGELFF
NA	TRBV7-6	TRBJ1-3	NA	TGTGCCAGCAGCTTAGGTCACGGACGGGGGGCTACTGGAAACACCATATATTTT	CASSLGHGRGATGNTIYF
NA	TRBV4-2	TRBJ1-5	NA	TGTGCCAGCAGCCGCGGCAGACAGCCCCAGCATTTT	CASSRGRQPQHF
NA	TRBV7-9	TRBJ1-2	NA	TGTGCCAGCAGCCGCGCAGGGCCTCTATGGAGCTACACCTTC	CASSRAGPLWSYTF
TRBD1	TRBV3-1/TRBV3-2	TRBJ1-1	NA	TGTGCCAGCAGCCAAGATCGAGGGACAGGAAAAGCTTTCTTT	CASSQDRGTGKAFF
NA	TRBV6-6	TRBJ1-3	once	TGTGCCAGCAGTCCATACCCGACAGGCAACACTGGAAACACCATATATTTT	CASSPYPTGNTGNTIYF
NA	TRBV18	TRBJ1-1	NA	TGTGCCAGCTCACCCAGACAGGCTGAAGCTTTCTTT	CASSPRQAEAFF
TRBD2	TRBV28	TRBJ2-5	NA	TGTGCCAGCAGTTTTCTAGCGGGGCAAGAGACCCAGTACTTC	CASSFLAGQETQYF
TRBD1	TRBV13	TRBJ2-3	NA	TGTGCCAGCAGCTTAAGACAGGGAGCACCAGATACGCAGTATTTT	CASSLRQGAPDTQYF
TRBD2	TRBV3-1/TRBV3-2	TRBJ2-1	NA	TGTGCCAGCAGCCTCCGCGGGGGGGCCGACACCAATGAGCAGTTCTTC	CASSLRGGADTNEQFF
TRBD1	TRBV28	TRBJ1-1	NA	TGTGCCAGCAGTTCCCATCGACTCGACAGGGCCTATGAAGCTTTCTTT	CASSSHRLDRAYEAFF
NA	TRBV18	TRBJ1-1	NA	TGTGCCAGCTCAGGGAGGGCTTCGGACACTGAAGCTTTCTTT	CASSGRASDTEAFF
TRBD1	TRBV30	TRBJ1-5	few	TGTGCCTGGAGTGCCCGACAGGGCCATAGCAATCAGCCCCAGCATTTT	CAWSARQGHSNQPQHF
TRBD2	TRBV4-3	TRBJ2-1	NA	TGCGCCAGCAGCCCGCCCATAGCGGGAGGGGGATACAATGAGCAGTTCTTC	CASSPPIAGGGYNEQFF
NA	TRBV19	TRBJ2-5	once	TGTGCCAGTAGCGAGCGGAGCCAAGAGACCCAGTACTTC	CASSERSQETQYF
NA	TRBV11-2	TRBJ2-3	once	TGTGCCAGCAGCTCCGGACAGACCGATACGCAGTATTTT	CASSSGQTDTQYF
NA	TRBV5-6	TRBJ1-2	few	TGTGCCAGCAGCTTAGACAGAGCCTATGGCTACACCTTC	CASSLDRAYGYTF
NA	TRBV2	TRBJ2-7	NA	TGTGCCAGCAGAGGACAGTACTACGAGCAGTACTTC	CASRGQYYEQYF